This T cell receptor beta chain was recovered during a study of blood T cell repertoires in COVID-19. Study context: COVID-19 samples collected from the United States, Italy and Spain covered acute and convalescent phases.

The assay was immunoSEQ multiplex PCR, and TCRdb's table has in-frame clones only and misses some. The repertoire holds approximately 300,000 clones, with approximately 86% as singletons. Germline V gene data show CDR1 as SGHDT and CDR2 as YYEEEE. This CDR3 contains 13 residues. J lost 8 bases, V lost 5 bases, and 7 bases had no gene match. The receptor comes from a human donor with COVID-19, enrolled during active disease. The donor label of this sample is uncertain. The source material was peripheral blood. The J gene is TRBJ2-1, the V gene TRBV5-6, with 7 positions matching TRBD2. Here the CDR3 reads CASSFVAGDEQFF. The DNA for the CDR3 is TGTGCCAGCAGTTTTGTGGCGGGAGATGAGCAGTTCTTC. The whole variable domain, remainder taken from reference TRBV5-6 and TRBJ2-1, is DAGVTQSPTHLIKTRGQQVTLRCSPKSGHDTVSWYQQALGQGPQFIFQYYEEEERQRGNFPDRFSGHQFPNYSSELNVNALLLGDSALYLCASSFVAGDEQFFGPGTRLTVL.